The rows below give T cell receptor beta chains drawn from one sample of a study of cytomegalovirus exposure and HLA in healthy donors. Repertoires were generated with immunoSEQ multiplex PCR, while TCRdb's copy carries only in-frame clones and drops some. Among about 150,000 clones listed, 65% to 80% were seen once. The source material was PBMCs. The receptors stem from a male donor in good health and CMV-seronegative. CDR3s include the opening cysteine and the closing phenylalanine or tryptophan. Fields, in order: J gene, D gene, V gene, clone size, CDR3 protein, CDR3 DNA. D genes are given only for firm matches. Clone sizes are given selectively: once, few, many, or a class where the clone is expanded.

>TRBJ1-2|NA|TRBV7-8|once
CASSPGRDGYTF
TGTGCCAGCAGCCCAGGCAGGGATGGCTACACCTTC
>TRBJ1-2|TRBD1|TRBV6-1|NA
CASSENRGIYYGYTF
TGTGCCAGCAGTGAGAACAGGGGGATATACTATGGCTACACCTTC
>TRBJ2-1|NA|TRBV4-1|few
CASSQAGRVEQFF
TGCGCCAGCAGCCAAGCCGGGCGGGTCGAGCAGTTCTTC
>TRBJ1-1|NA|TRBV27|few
CASSLSRGTEAFF
TGTGCCAGCAGTTTATCGCGGGGAACTGAAGCTTTCTTT
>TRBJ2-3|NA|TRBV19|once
CASRAESNTDTQYF
TGTGCCAGTAGAGCGGAGTCGAACACAGATACGCAGTATTTT
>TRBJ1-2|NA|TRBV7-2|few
CASSLLRGGYYGYTF
TGTGCCAGCAGCTTACTTCGAGGAGGTTACTATGGCTACACCTTC
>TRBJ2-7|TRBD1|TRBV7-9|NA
CASSLLQGVAYEQYF
TGTGCCAGCAGCTTGCTTCAGGGGGTGGCCTACGAGCAGTACTTC
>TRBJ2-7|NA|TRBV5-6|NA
CASSSEGGGTGLYEQYF
TGTGCCAGCAGCTCGGAGGGAGGCGGGACGGGACTCTACGAGCAGTACTTC
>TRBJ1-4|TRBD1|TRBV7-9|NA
CASSPQGGEKLFF
TGTGCCAGCAGCCCCCAGGGGGGTGAAAAACTGTTTTTT
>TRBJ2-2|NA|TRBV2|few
CASSARGLLLTGELFF
TGTGCCAGCAGCGCCAGAGGACTATTACTTACCGGGGAGCTGTTTTTT
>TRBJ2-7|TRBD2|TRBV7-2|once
CASSPASGSAYEQYF
TGTGCCAGCAGTCCCGCTAGCGGGTCGGCCTACGAGCAGTACTTC
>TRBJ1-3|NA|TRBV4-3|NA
CASSQGGRENTIYF
TGCGCCAGCAGCCAAGGGGGGCGCGAAAACACCATATATTTT
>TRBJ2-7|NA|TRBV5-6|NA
CASSLTGEQYF
TGTGCCAGCAGCTTGACTGGCGAGCAGTACTTC
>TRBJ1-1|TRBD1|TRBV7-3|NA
CASSFFTGGGTEAFF
TGTGCCAGCAGCTTCTTTACAGGGGGCGGAACTGAAGCTTTCTTT
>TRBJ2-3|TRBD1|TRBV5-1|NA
CASSFGQGATDTQYF
TGCGCCAGCAGCTTTGGGCAGGGGGCAACAGATACGCAGTATTTT
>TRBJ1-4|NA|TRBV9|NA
CASSVDGLANEKLFF
TGTGCCAGCAGCGTAGACGGGTTGGCTAATGAAAAACTGTTTTTT
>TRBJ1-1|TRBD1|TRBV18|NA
CASSPTYGQGSEAFF
TGTGCCAGCTCACCTACATATGGACAGGGGTCTGAAGCTTTCTTT
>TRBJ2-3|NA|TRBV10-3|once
CAIKAGAADTQYF
TGTGCCATCAAGGCGGGGGCCGCAGATACGCAGTATTTT
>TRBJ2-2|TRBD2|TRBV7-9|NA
CASSFVLAGTGELFF
TGTGCCAGCAGCTTCGTCCTAGCGGGCACCGGGGAGCTGTTTTTT